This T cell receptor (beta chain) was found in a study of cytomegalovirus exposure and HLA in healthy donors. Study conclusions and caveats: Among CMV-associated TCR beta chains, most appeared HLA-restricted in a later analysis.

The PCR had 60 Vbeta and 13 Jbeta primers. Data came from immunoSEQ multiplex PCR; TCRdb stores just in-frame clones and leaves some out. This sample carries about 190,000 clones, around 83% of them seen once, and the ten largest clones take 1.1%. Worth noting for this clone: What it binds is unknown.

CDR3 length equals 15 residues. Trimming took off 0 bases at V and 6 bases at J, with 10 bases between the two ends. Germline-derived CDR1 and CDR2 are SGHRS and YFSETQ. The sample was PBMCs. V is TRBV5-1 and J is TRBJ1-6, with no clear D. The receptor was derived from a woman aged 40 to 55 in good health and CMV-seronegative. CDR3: CASSLDQISNSPLHF. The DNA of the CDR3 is TGCGCCAGCAGCTTGGACCAAATCAGTAATTCACCCCTCCACTTT.